This passage covers 19 T cell receptor beta chains from one sample sequenced in a study of blood T cell repertoires in COVID-19 (TCRdb year 2020). Preparation of the library involved the immunoSEQ multiplex PCR assay. In TCRdb, the immuneACCESS table is reduced to in-frame sequences with V and J assigned. These tables do not hold every clone; where another copy was compared, an unresolved V gene accounts for under half, and the others remain unexplained. The table for this sample lists more than 200,000 clones; 84% of them were counted only once. The ten biggest clones cover around 4% of the sample. The specimen sequenced was peripheral blood. All receptors come from a man between 60 and 75 years old with acute or convalescent COVID-19.

This clone was counted only a few times. V is TRBV5-8 and J is TRBJ1-4; 10 bases align to TRBD1. Germline V gives CDR1 SGHTS, CDR2 YDEGEE. This CDR3 contains 17 residues. V was pared by 3 bases and J by 4 bases, with 9 bases of the junction left unmatched. The CDR3 region has the DNA TGTGCCAGCAGCTGTTTGACAGGGGGCCGGGATAATGAAAAACTGTTTTTT. Its translation: CASSCLTGGRDNEKLFF.

For this clone: The junction differs from germline at one of its ends, possibly a read error. Other nucleotide sequences from this sample produce the same CDR3. The chain combines TRBV7-7 with TRBJ1-3; D is ambiguous. The CDR3 has 15 amino acids. Germline V gene lookup returns CDR1 SSHAT and CDR2 FNYEAQ (reference sequence). The CDR3 region is CASSLGGPSGNTIYF. In nucleotides, the CDR3 is TGTGCTAGCAGCCTGGGAGGGCCCTCTGGAAACACCATATATTTT.

By proportion, this clone is medium-sized (0.01 to 0.1%). This chain joins TRBV28 and TRBJ2-7; 10 bases map to TRBD1. The germline V gene has CDR1 MDHEN and CDR2 SYDVKM. The CDR3 spans 20 residues. V dropped 5 bases and J dropped 3; count of bases not matched to a gene: 22. The CDR3 coding sequence is TGTGCCAGCAGTACTGTTCCGGGGACAGGGGAGACTAGCGACTACTACGAGCAGTACTTC. Translation gives CASSTVPGTGETSDYYEQYF.

The chain carries TRBV5-1 and TRBJ1-1; 9 bases map to TRBD1. V was clipped by 5 bases and J by 10 bases; unmatched bases: 3. The length of the CDR3 is 11 residues. CDR1 is SGHRS and CDR2 is YFSETQ in the germline V gene. In DNA, the CDR3 is TGCGCCAGCAGGTCGGACAGGGGAGCTTTCTTT. This codes for CASRSDRGAFF.

CDR3 residues: CATSDYSTQFF. DNA of the CDR3: TGTGCCACCAGTGACTATAGCACGCAGTTCTTC. The rearrangement joins TRBV24-1 to TRBJ2-1; D uncertain. Trimming shortened V by 4 bases and J by 12 bases, and 9 bases separated the two germline ends. The CDR3 is 11 amino acids. The V gene's germline CDR1 is KGHDR and CDR2 SFDVKD.

The chain uses TRBV10-3 and TRBJ2-2, with D possibly being TRBD2 (6 bases). V lost 4 bases and J lost 5, with 20 bases in between. The V gene's germline CDR1 is ENHRY and CDR2 SYGVKD. The CDR3 runs 17 residues. The CDR3 reads CAISGYGGGAGTGELFF. The CDR3 nucleotides read TGTGCCATCAGTGGATACGGAGGAGGGGCTGGGACCGGGGAGCTGTTTTTT.

The J gene is TRBJ2-3, the V gene TRBV7-2; a possible D gene is TRBD1 (6 bases). This CDR3 region has 13 residues. Trimming took off 10 bases at V and 0 bases at J, with 11 bases between the two ends. Germline loops: CDR1 SGHTA, CDR2 FQGNSA. In DNA, the CDR3 is TGTGCCATTGGACAGCTTAGCACAGATACGCAGTATTTT. Amino acids: CAIGQLSTDTQYF.

V is TRBV7-3 and J is TRBJ2-2, with D possibly matching TRBD2 (6 bases). Germline lookup yields CDR1 SGHTA and CDR2 FQGTGA. CDR3 length equals 17 residues. The V end lost 5 bases, the J end lost 7 bases, and 23 bases lay between the germline ends. This CDR3 is CASSPYRREVGVGELFF. The DNA of the CDR3 is TGTGCCAGCAGCCCTTATAGGAGGGAAGTTGGGGTCGGGGAGCTGTTTTTT.

The chain combines TRBV2 with TRBJ1-5; 11 nucleotides line up with TRBD1. J gave up 1 base and V 6 bases, and 5 bases lay outside the gene matches. This CDR3 comprises 16 residues. Germline V gene sequence: CDR1 SNHLY, CDR2 FYNNEI. In DNA, the CDR3 is TGTGCCAGCAGCCCCGGGACAGGGGGAAGCAATCAGCCCCAGCATTTT. It encodes CASSPGTGGSNQPQHF.

The gene calls are TRBV2 and TRBJ1-1, with 9 bases fitting TRBD1. This CDR3 spans 15 amino acids. CDR1 is SNHLY and CDR2 is FYNNEI in the germline V gene. Trimming at V came to 4 bases and at J to 4 bases, leaving 7 bases not matched to a gene. The CDR3 DNA is TGTGCCAGCAGTGCGGGACAGGGTCGGTTCACTGAAGCTTTCTTT. As protein: CASSAGQGRFTEAFF.

This chain links TRBV7-8 with TRBJ2-1, with TRBD1 matching 8 bases. Germline CDR1 SGHVS, CDR2 FQNEAQ. V shed 5 bases, J shed 2 bases, and the junction held 2 bases outside the gene matches. The CDR3 runs to 14 residues. This CDR3 reads CASSQQGAYNEQFF. CDR3 nucleotide sequence: TGTGCCAGCAGCCAACAGGGGGCCTACAATGAGCAGTTCTTC.

The rearrangement links TRBV12-3 or TRBV12-4 to TRBJ2-5; unclear D gene. This CDR3 comprises 13 residues. Trimming stripped 7 bases from V and 2 bases from J, with 11 bases between. This CDR3 is CASTFGGQETQYF. The CDR3 bases are TGTGCCAGCACCTTCGGCGGACAAGAGACCCAGTACTTC.

The rearrangement joins TRBV6-5 to TRBJ2-7; TRBD2 agrees at 8 bases. The CDR3 is made up of 16 amino acids. The germline gives CDR1 MNHEY, CDR2 SVGAGI. V shed 0 bases, J shed 0 bases, and the junction held 4 bases outside the gene matches. CDR3 residues: CASSYSGLAGSYEQYF. CDR3 bases: TGTGCCAGCAGTTACTCTGGGCTAGCGGGCTCCTACGAGCAGTACTTC.

The CDR3 sequence is CAIQPGNSPLHF. The CDR3 bases are TGTGCCATCCAACCGGGGAATTCACCCCTCCACTTT. The J gene is TRBJ1-6, the V gene TRBV6-5; D uncertain. Germline V gives CDR1 MNHEY, CDR2 SVGAGI. Deletions cut 10 bases from V and 7 bases from J, with 11 bases between. The CDR3 covers 12 residues.

The genes are TRBV5-1 and TRBJ1-6; the D is unclear. V gave up 4 bases and J gave up 10 bases, with 15 bases separating them. The CDR3 is made up of 14 amino acids. Germline V gene lookup returns CDR1 SGHRS and CDR2 YFSETQ. CDR3 in DNA: TGCGCCAGCAGCCTGGAGGATTCGAGGTCACCCCTCCACTTT. Protein: CASSLEDSRSPLHF.

The chain uses TRBV7-6 and TRBJ2-7; 13 positions agree with TRBD2. J lost 4 bases, V lost 5 bases, and 2 bases had no gene match. This CDR3 has 14 amino acids. CDR1 and CDR2 (germline): SGHVS, FNYEAQ. The chain's CDR3 is CASSRGLAGYEQYF. The CDR3 DNA is TGTGCCAGCAGCAGGGGACTAGCGGGATACGAGCAGTACTTC.

The chain employs TRBV7-6 and TRBJ2-3; possibly TRBD1 for D (5 bases). Germline V CDR1 and CDR2: SGHVS, FNYEAQ. V dropped 4 bases and J dropped 0 bases, with 11 bases sitting between them. The CDR3 runs to 15 residues. The CDR3 loop reads CASSSPTDSTDTQYF. The DNA for the CDR3 is TGTGCCAGCAGCTCCCCGACAGATAGCACAGATACGCAGTATTTT.

This clone was detected a few times. This chain uses TRBV4-3 with TRBJ1-4; D is perhaps TRBD1 (5 bases). Germline assignment: CDR1 LGHNA and CDR2 YSLEER. The CDR3 extends over 16 amino acids. V was shortened by 0 bases and J by 1 base, with 9 bases between the two germline ends. CDR3 residues: CASSQDRGGTNEKLFF. CDR3 bases: TGCGCCAGCAGCCAAGATCGGGGGGGAACTAATGAAAAACTGTTTTTT.

J is TRBJ2-7 and V is TRBV9; D might be TRBD1 (6 bases). Germline V gives CDR1 SGDLS, CDR2 YYNGEE. Trimming removed 1 base at V and 2 bases at J, with 13 bases between. The CDR3 totals 15 residues. The CDR3 sequence: CASSVYPAGAYEQYF. For the CDR3, the DNA is TGTGCCAGCAGCGTATACCCTGCAGGGGCCTACGAGCAGTACTTC.